This TCR beta chain originates from a study of T-cell reconstitution after alpha-beta-depleted transplantation in children. Trimming cost V 1 base and J 9 bases; bases outside gene matches: 9. Germline-derived CDR1 and CDR2 are SEHNR and FQNEAQ (reference sequence). CDR3 length equals 15 residues. Using unique molecular identifiers, the investigators prepared the TCRbeta library. TCRdb reprocessed the PCR reads via MiXCR and lists one record per CDR3 protein. Of about 72,000 distinct CDR3 sequences in the sample, around 6.6% are singletons; the top ten hold less than 3%. The J gene is TRBJ2-7, the V gene TRBV7-9; 10 nucleotides match TRBD2. Source: PBMCs from the stem cell graft donor, taken from the stem cell graft. This receptor was identified in a human donor who donated a stem cell graft to a child with acute lymphoblastic leukemia. CDR3 sequence reads: CASSLEGGLADGQYF. The CDR3 DNA reads as TGTGCCAGCAGCTTAGAGGGCGGACTAGCGGACGGGCAGTACTTC.